This TCR beta chain appears in the sequencing data of a study of neoadjuvant anti-PD-1 for oral cavity cancer. As for the study in general: Before surgery, most patients got three to four biweekly 3 mg/kg nivolumab doses.

The patients had HPV-negative, locally advanced oral cavity squamous cell carcinoma. TCRdb's table, derived via immunoSEQ multiplex PCR, lists solely in-frame clones and lacks some. The data contain about 8,300 clones, approximately 55% of them seen just once; the ten biggest clones take up about 11%. Overall study findings and caveats: TCR analyses covered only a few patients per response group.

Germline V gene sequence: CDR1 MDHEN, CDR2 SYDVKM. Germline trimming cut 4 bases from V and 7 bases from J; bases unmatched to any gene: 8. CDR3 length: 14 residues. This clone was detected only a few times. Its antigen is still unknown. Sample: tumor tissue, taken before nivolumab (anti-PD-1) treatment. The source is a person aged 40 to 85 with oral cavity squamous cell carcinoma. The chain combines TRBV28 with TRBJ1-2; 8 bases line up with TRBD1. The CDR3 bases are TGTGCCAGCAGTTCTGGGACAGGAATGGGTGGCTACACCTTC. This translates into CASSSGTGMGGYTF.